These 21 T cell receptor beta chains were sequenced from one sample in a study of blood T cell repertoires in COVID-19. The table came from immunoSEQ multiplex PCR; TCRdb's copy has only in-frame clones and leaves some out. The sample lists under 200,000 clones; approximately 86% were seen once. Sequenced input: PBMCs or T cells enriched from blood (not recorded which). The receptors here all came from a man aged 55 to 70 who had recovered from COVID-19.

This clone was picked up a small number of times. J is TRBJ2-7 and V is TRBV27; maybe TRBD2 (5 bases). Per germline, CDR1 MNHEY and CDR2 SMNVEV (reference sequence). This CDR3 has 13 amino acids. V lost 7 bases and J 2 bases, leaving 12 bases between the germline ends. CDR3 sequence: CASNKLGAYEQYF. CDR3 DNA sequence: TGTGCCAGCAACAAACTCGGGGCCTACGAGCAGTACTTC.

This rearrangement joins TRBV6-1 to TRBJ1-6; D is unclear. V lost 0 bases to trimming and J lost 8 bases, with 5 bases between them. The germline gives CDR1 MNHNS, CDR2 SASEGT. This CDR3 has 13 residues. The CDR3 DNA sequence: TGTGCCAGCAGTGAAGCCTTTGATTCACCCCTCCACTTT. It specifies CASSEAFDSPLHF.

The chain has TRBV27 and TRBJ1-5; D call uncertain. V lost 3 bases and J lost 2, with 8 bases in between. The CDR3 has 14 amino acids. Per germline, CDR1 MNHEY and CDR2 SMNVEV (reference sequence). The CDR3: CASSFSVGNQPQHF. The CDR3 DNA follows: TGTGCCAGCAGTTTTAGTGTAGGCAATCAGCCCCAGCATTTT.

The chain recombines TRBV11-3 with TRBJ2-2; D possibly corresponds to TRBD1 (6 bases). Germline-derived CDR1 and CDR2 are SGHNT and YENEEA. The CDR3 is made up of 13 amino acids. Deletions cut 7 bases from V and 4 bases from J, with 10 bases between. CDR3 sequence reads: CASTGAATGELFF. The CDR3 DNA reads as TGTGCCAGCACAGGGGCGGCCACCGGGGAGCTGTTTTTT.

The gene calls are TRBV23-1 and TRBJ2-7; tentatively, D is TRBD2 (6 bases). TRBV23-1 falls under the ORF class, with uncertain function. V lost 3 bases, J lost 0 bases, and 9 bases lay in between. There are 14 residues in the CDR3. This CDR3 reads CASSHGRSSYEQYF. The CDR3 DNA reads as TGCGCCAGCAGTCATGGGAGGAGCTCCTACGAGCAGTACTTC.

As for this clone: Other DNA sequences from this sample encode an identical CDR3 as well. V is TRBV29-1 and J is TRBJ2-7, with D maybe TRBD1 (6 bases). Germline CDR1 is SQVTM and CDR2 is ANQGSEA. The length of the CDR3 is 13 residues. Trimming removed 2 bases from V and 0 bases from J, with 8 bases in between. The CDR3 DNA follows: TGCAGCGTTGAAACAGGGAGCTCCTACGAGCAGTACTTC. Its protein product is CSVETGSSYEQYF.

V gene TRBV7-8 combines with J gene TRBJ1-1; perhaps TRBD1 as D (5 bases). Germline assignment: CDR1 SGHVS and CDR2 FQNEAQ. Trimming pared 2 bases from V and 0 bases from J, leaving 10 bases between. The CDR3 contains 15 residues. This chain's CDR3 is CASSLMGRLNTEAFF. CDR3 coding DNA: TGTGCCAGCAGCTTAATGGGGCGCCTGAACACTGAAGCTTTCTTT.

The chain is built from TRBV24-1 and TRBJ2-3; 9 bases are a match to TRBD2. Germline V gene data show CDR1 as KGHDR and CDR2 as SFDVKD. This CDR3 region has 16 residues. With V trimmed by 6 bases and J by 3 bases, 9 bases remained unmatched. The CDR3 sequence is CATSRLLAGLTDTQYF. The CDR3 nucleotides read TGTGCCACCAGTCGTCTCCTAGCGGGACTAACAGATACGCAGTATTTT.

The V gene is TRBV7-9, the J gene TRBJ2-7, with 7 bases lining up with TRBD1. The CDR3 has 14 residues. Losses at the gene ends were 7 bases for V and 2 bases for J; bases not matched to a gene: 8. Germline V lookup: CDR1 SEHNR, CDR2 FQNEAQ (reference sequence). The CDR3 bases are TGTGCCAGCACCGATCCGACAGGGCCCTACGAGCAGTACTTC. Translated: CASTDPTGPYEQYF.

The chain employs TRBV3-1 (or the pseudogene TRBV3-2) and TRBJ1-2, with 7 bases that match TRBD1. The germline V gene encodes CDR1 LGHDT and CDR2 YNNKEL (reference sequence). V gave up 4 bases and J gave up 10 bases; unmatched junction bases: 12. This CDR3 contains 14 residues. CDR3 in amino acids: CASSPNPGQNPYTF. CDR3 nucleotide sequence: TGTGCCAGCAGCCCAAATCCGGGACAGAACCCCTACACCTTC.

This clone has only a few counts. The gene calls are TRBV5-1 and TRBJ1-4; possible D gene TRBD1, 6 bases. V was clipped by 1 base and J by 8 bases, with 15 bases between them. The CDR3 is 15 residues long. The germline V gene has CDR1 SGHRS and CDR2 YFSETQ. The CDR3 DNA reads as TGCGCCAGCAGCTTGACGGCAGGGGATTCAGAAAAACTGTTTTTT. This gives the protein CASSLTAGDSEKLFF. Complete variable domain (other parts from reference TRBV5-1 and TRBJ1-4): KAGVTQTPRYLIKTRGQQVTLSCSPISGHRSVSWYQQTPGQGLQFLFEYFSETQRNKGNFPGRFSGRQFSNSRSEMNVSTLELGDSALYLCASSLTAGDSEKLFFGSGTQLSVL.

The chain links TRBV11-2 to TRBJ2-3; 11 bases fit TRBD2. The CDR3 covers 18 residues. Trimming cost V 0 bases and J 1 base; bases outside gene matches: 6. CDR1 and CDR2 from the germline V gene are SGHAT and FQNNGV. The CDR3 DNA sequence: TGTGCCAGCAGCTTAGAAGGGATGGGACTAGCGGGCACAGATACGCAGTATTTT. Encoded protein: CASSLEGMGLAGTDTQYF.

The rearrangement uses TRBV21-1 and TRBJ1-5. TRBV21-1 is noted as a pseudogene. The CDR3 contains 13 residues. The CDR3 reads CASSKLSDQPQHF. CDR3 DNA sequence: TGTGCCAGCAGCAAATTGTCGGATCAGCCCCAGCATTTT.

This CDR3 is CASSLVGSSFTDTQYF. CDR3 nucleotide sequence: TGTGCCAGCAGCTTAGTTGGGAGCTCGTTCACAGATACGCAGTATTTT. J is TRBJ2-3 and V is TRBV7-8; a weak D match, TRBD2 (5 bases). Trimming stripped 1 base from V and 2 bases from J, with 13 bases between. Germline V lookup: CDR1 SGHVS, CDR2 FQNEAQ. The CDR3 has 16 residues.

The table lists this clone with a few counts. This chain connects TRBV1 to TRBJ1-2; TRBD1, the D gene given by the table, was not confirmed from the DNA. TRBV1 represents a pseudogene. This CDR3 spans 12 amino acids. The CDR3 protein is CTSSEGAEGYTF. The DNA of the CDR3 is TGCACCAGCAGCGAGGGGGCGGAAGGCTACACCTTC.

V usage is TRBV5-1 and J usage is TRBJ2-1, with TRBD2 as a possible D gene (6 bases). CDR1 and CDR2 (germline): SGHRS, YFSETQ. The V gene lost 0 bases and the J gene lost 7 bases, with 11 bases spanning the gap. This CDR3 is 14 amino acids long. CDR3 bases: TGCGCCAGCAGCTTGGGCGGGGCCGGAAATGAGCAGTTCTTC. Its protein product is CASSLGGAGNEQFF.

There are a few counts of this clone. The gene calls are TRBV7-9 and TRBJ1-1, with TRBD1 matching over 8 bases. Germline loops: CDR1 SEHNR, CDR2 FQNEAQ (reference sequence). The CDR3 is 14 residues long. J was trimmed by 5 bases and V by 3 bases; bases with no gene match: 5. The CDR3 here is CASSFTGGMTEAFF. Here the CDR3 DNA reads TGTGCCAGCAGCTTTACAGGGGGAATGACTGAAGCTTTCTTT.

Points on this clone: This sample also contains other DNA sequences that code for the same CDR3. This sequence joins TRBV7-3 and TRBJ1-1; D possibly corresponds to TRBD1 (5 bases). Germline V CDR1 and CDR2: SGHTA, FQGTGA. The V end lost 2 bases, the J end lost 1 base, and 5 bases lay between the germline ends. This CDR3 comprises 13 residues. CDR3 DNA: TGTGCCAGCAGCTTAGGGGCGAACACTGAAGCTTTCTTT. Encoded protein: CASSLGANTEAFF.

The chain couples TRBV27 to TRBJ2-7; 8 nucleotides align to TRBD1. The trim removed 5 bases at V and 3 bases at J, leaving 15 bases unmatched. This CDR3 contains 17 residues. Germline lookup yields CDR1 MNHEY and CDR2 SMNVEV (reference sequence). DNA of the CDR3: TGTGCCAGCAGTCCCCCGACAGGGGCGGAGGCAGGCTACGAGCAGTACTTC. This sequence encodes CASSPPTGAEAGYEQYF.

The sample holds one count of this clone. The chain combines TRBV7-6 with TRBJ2-7; 7 bases fit TRBD1. The CDR3 spans 13 residues. CDR1 is SGHVS, CDR2 FNYEAQ, per germline. V lost 2 bases to trimming and J lost 5 bases; unmatched junction nucleotides: 3. The CDR3 here is CASSLSQGDEQYF. CDR3 nucleotide sequence: TGTGCCAGCAGCTTAAGTCAGGGGGACGAGCAGTACTTC.

CDR3 residues: CASSLGQDYSPLHF. Written as DNA, the CDR3 is TGCGCCAGCAGCTTGGGACAGGATTATTCACCCCTCCACTTT. The rearrangement joins TRBV5-1 to TRBJ1-6, with D possibly matching TRBD1 (6 bases). The germline CDR1 and CDR2 sequences are SGHRS and YFSETQ. The CDR3 totals 14 residues. Trimming removed 0 bases from V and 8 bases from J, with 9 bases in between.